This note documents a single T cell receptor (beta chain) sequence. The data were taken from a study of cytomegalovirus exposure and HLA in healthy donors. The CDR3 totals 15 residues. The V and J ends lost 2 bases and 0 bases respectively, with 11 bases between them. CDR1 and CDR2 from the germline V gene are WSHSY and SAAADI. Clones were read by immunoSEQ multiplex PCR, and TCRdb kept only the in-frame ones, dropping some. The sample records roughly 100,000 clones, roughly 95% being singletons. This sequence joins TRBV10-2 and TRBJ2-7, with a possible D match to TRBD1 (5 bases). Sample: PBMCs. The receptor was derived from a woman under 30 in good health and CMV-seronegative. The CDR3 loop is CASSEPGLVSYEQYF. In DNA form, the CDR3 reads TGCGCCAGCAGTGAGCCAGGGTTGGTCTCCTACGAGCAGTACTTC.